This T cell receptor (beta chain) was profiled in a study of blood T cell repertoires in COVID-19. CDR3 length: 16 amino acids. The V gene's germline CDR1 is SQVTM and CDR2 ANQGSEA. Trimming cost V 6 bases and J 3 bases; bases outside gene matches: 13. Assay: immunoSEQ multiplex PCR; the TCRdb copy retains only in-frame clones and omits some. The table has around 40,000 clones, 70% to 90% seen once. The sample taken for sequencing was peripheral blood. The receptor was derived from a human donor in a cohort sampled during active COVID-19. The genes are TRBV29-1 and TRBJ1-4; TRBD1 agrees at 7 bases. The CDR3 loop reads CSVGGVQGRSNEKLFF. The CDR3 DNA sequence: TGCAGCGTCGGTGGGGTACAGGGGAGGTCTAATGAAAAACTGTTTTTT.